One T cell receptor beta chain is described in this entry. This CDR3 region has 14 residues. Germline V gene lookup returns CDR1 LGHDT and CDR2 YNNKEL (reference sequence). The germline V and J ends were trimmed by 5 bases and 5 bases, with 12 bases remaining between them. Clones were sequenced by immunoSEQ multiplex PCR, and TCRdb holds only the in-frame ones, with some missing. The table shows about 420,000 clones, with about 90% occurring only once. This sample is drawn from a study of blood T cell repertoires in COVID-19. Turning to the study itself: Whether acute or convalescent, the COVID-19 samples came from the United States, Italy and Spain. In each case, the material was cDNA or gDNA derived from T cells, B-cell-depleted T cells, or PBMCs.

The sequence derives from a man younger than 35 with COVID-19, enrolled during active disease. The sequenced sample consisted of peripheral blood. This chain uses TRBV3-1 (or the pseudogene TRBV3-2) with TRBJ2-2; D not certain. Here the CDR3 DNA reads TGTGCCAGCAGCTCCCGACTTGATACCGGGGAGCTGTTTTTT. Translating gives CASSSRLDTGELFF.